This entry lists 29 T cell receptor beta chains sequenced from one sample in a study of CD8+ T cells in alopecia areata (dated by TCRdb to 2016 to 2019). Pooled mouse cutaneous lymph node cells were stained for CD4, CD8alpha, NKG2D, NKG2ACE and other markers and were then sorted on a BD Influx. Library preparation was by the immunoSEQ multiplex PCR assay. RNA was extracted from all samples and reverse transcribed into cDNA, which served as template for TCR sequencing. TCRdb stores this immuneACCESS table with in-frame sequences only. Part of the clones is absent; in the studies checked, under half of the shortfall reflects unresolved V genes, and no reason is known for the rest. The sample comprises about 9,000 clones, and every one was counted more than once. Under 20% of the sample comes from the top ten. The sequenced sample was CD8+ T cells sorted from a lymph node. The source is a C3H/HeJ mouse with alopecia areata. The haplotype of this strain at the MHC is H2-k.

This clone is medium-sized by share. Gene labels here are mouse ones. The read ends 4 residues before the CDR3 terminus; that terminus is restored from the germline J gene. The V gene is TRBV16, the J gene TRBJ2-4, with 7 bases fitting TRBD1. CDR1 and CDR2 from the germline V gene are SGHSA and FRNQAP. The CDR3 sequence is 13 residues long. The DNA read from the CDR3 is TGTGCAAGCAGCTTCGGGACAGAAAAC. Protein sequence: CASSFGTEN. The CDR3 reads in full as CASSFGTENTLYF. The full variable domain, its missing parts supplied by reference TRBV16 and TRBJ2-4, is NAGVIQTPRHKVTGKGQEATLWCEPISGHSAVFWYRQTIVQGLEFLTYFRNQAPIDDSGMPKERFSAQMPNQSHSTLKIQSTQPQDSAVYLCASSFGTENTLYFGAGTRLSVL.

Ten or more counts support this clone. The gene names here belong to mouse. The CDR3 end is not reached by the read, which stops 4 residues before it; the germline J gene fills it in. The rearrangement links TRBV13-2 to TRBJ2-5; TRBD2 matches 11 bases. J was trimmed by 2 bases and V by 1 base; bases with no gene match: 3. The CDR3 spans 16 residues. Germline CDR1 NNHNN, CDR2 SYGAGS (reference sequence). The part of the CDR3 DNA that was read is TGTGCCAGCGGTGATCCCGGGACTGGGGGCCAAGAC. Amino acids: CASGDPGTGGQD. The complete CDR3 protein is CASGDPGTGGQDTQYF.

By frequency in the sample, this clone is medium-sized. Gene names denote mouse genes. The observed sequence ends 4 residues before the CDR3 terminus, with the missing tail filled in from the germline J gene. The chain has TRBV1 and TRBJ2-7, with TRBD1 identical over 10 bases. The CDR3 is 15 residues long. Germline CDR1 NSQYPW, CDR2 LRSPGD (reference sequence). With 6 bases clipped from V and 0 bases from J, the junction kept 5 bases outside the gene matches. This CDR3 is CTCRRGDRGSYEQYF. The sequenced CDR3 bases are TGCACCTGCAGGCGGGGGGACAGGGGCTCCTAT.

Worth noting for this clone: Any gene name here is a mouse gene name. The CDR3 region is CASSLPWDSSQNTLYF. The covered CDR3 bases are TGTGCTAGCAGTTTACCGTGGGACAGTAGTCAAAAC. V and J are TRBV29 and TRBJ2-4; 7 bases align to TRBD1. The read finishes 4 residues shy of the CDR3 end, and the germline J gene is used to complete it. This CDR3 region has 16 residues. CDR1 is MSHET and CDR2 is SYDVDS in the germline V gene. The junction had 5 bases not matched to a gene; V was cut back by 2 bases and J by 0 bases.

This clone was picked up many times. Any gene name here is a mouse gene name. Sequencing ends 4 residues short of the CDR3 end; the germline J gene provides the rest. The chain couples TRBV13-1 to TRBJ2-1, with 7 positions matching TRBD1. The V segment lost 4 bases and the J segment 3 bases; nucleotides outside the gene matches: 1. This CDR3 is 13 amino acids long. CDR1 and CDR2 from the germline V gene are NSHNY and SYGAGN. This CDR3 is CASSPGGYAEQFF. CDR3 DNA, as far as it was read: TGTGCCAGCAGTCCAGGGGGCTATGCT.

This clone was detected ten times or more. Gene names are the mouse ones. Read coverage stops 4 residues before the CDR3 terminus; the germline J gene supplies the remainder. This rearrangement joins TRBV16 to TRBJ1-1, with D possibly matching TRBD1 (5 bases). The CDR3 runs to 14 residues. V was cut by 2 bases and J by 3 bases, with 10 bases left in between. Looked up from germline, CDR1 is SGHSA and CDR2 is FRNQAP. CDR3 protein: CASSLSGRDTEVFF. The sequenced CDR3 bases are TGTGCAAGCAGCTTAAGCGGCAGGGACACA.

Within the sample, this clone is medium-sized. Gene names and germline refer to mouse. Read coverage stops 4 residues before the CDR3 terminus; the germline J gene supplies the remainder. The V and J genes are TRBV1 and TRBJ2-2, with a tentative D call TRBD1 (6 bases). The CDR3 has 16 residues. In germline, CDR1 is NSQYPW, CDR2 LRSPGD (reference sequence). The CDR3 reads CTCSADEGTGIGQLYF. The CDR3 bases that were read are TGCACCTGCAGTGCAGATGAAGGAACAGGGATCGGG.

This clone was recorded at least ten times. All gene names here are mouse names. The sequenced fragment ends 4 residues before the CDR3 boundary, so the rest is inferred from the germline J gene. This chain uses TRBV13-1 with TRBJ2-1; 8 positions match TRBD1. CDR1 is NSHNY and CDR2 is SYGAGN in the germline V gene. This CDR3 has 14 residues. V lost 3 bases and J lost 1; bases outside the gene matches: 0. The CDR3 loop is CASSGDRNYAEQFF. The part of the CDR3 DNA that was read is TGTGCCAGCAGTGGGGACAGGAACTATGCT.

This clone has a handful of counts. Mouse germline and gene names are used. Coverage ceases 4 residues before the CDR3 finishes, and the germline J gene fills in the end. The chain joins TRBV4 to TRBJ1-2; D unresolved. V was pared by 5 bases and J by 0 bases, with 10 bases between. Germline values: CDR1 LGHDT, CDR2 YNNKQL (reference sequence). This CDR3 comprises 14 residues. Incomplete CDR3 DNA: TGTGCCAGCAGCAGACACATTCCAAACTCC. The encoded protein is CASSRHIPNS. From start to end, the CDR3 is CASSRHIPNSDYTF.

At least ten counts were recorded for this clone. Any gene name here is a mouse gene name. The read halts 4 residues ahead of the CDR3 end, with the missing end drawn from the germline J gene. The chain recombines TRBV13-1 with TRBJ2-5; 7 nucleotides align to TRBD1. The V gene end was trimmed by 5 bases and the J gene end by 3 bases; junction bases not matched to a gene: 6. The germline gives CDR1 NSHNY, CDR2 SYGAGN. The CDR3 length is 14 residues. CDR3 amino acids: CASSSGTEQDTQYF. CDR3 bases read: TGTGCCAGCAGCTCCGGGACAGAACAAGAC.

Only a few counts were recorded for this clone. Gene names refer to mouse genes. Read coverage stops 4 residues before the CDR3 terminus; the germline J gene supplies the remainder. The chain recombines TRBV31 with TRBJ2-5, with a tentative D call TRBD2 (6 bases). Trimming removed 2 bases from V and 3 bases from J, with 12 bases in between. The CDR3 runs to 14 residues. From germline, CDR1 is GKSSPN and CDR2 SITVG. CDR3 loop: CAWSISGVQDTQYF. CDR3 DNA, as far as it was read: TGTGCCTGGAGTATCTCTGGGGTACAAGAC.

This clone was seen many times. The listed genes are named as in mouse. The missing CDR3 end, 4 residues past where the read stops, is filled in from the germline J gene. Other nucleotide sequences in the sample specify the same CDR3. The chain couples TRBV29 to TRBJ1-2; tentative D call: TRBD1 (6 bases). Germline CDR1 and CDR2: MSHET and SYDVDS. V shed 0 bases and J shed 3 bases, with 11 bases lying between them. The CDR3 covers 15 residues. The part of the CDR3 DNA that was read is TGTGCTAGCAGTTTATCGCCAGGGGAGGACTCC. Encoded protein: CASSLSPGEDS. The whole CDR3 region reads CASSLSPGEDSDYTF.

In this sample, this clone turned up many times. Gene names follow the mouse nomenclature. Read sequence stops 4 residues before the CDR3 end, and the germline J gene provides the missing end. V usage is TRBV13-1 and J usage is TRBJ2-5; 10 bases fit TRBD1. The J segment lost 1 base and the V segment lost 4 bases, leaving 3 bases of the junction unmatched. Germline CDR1 and CDR2: NSHNY and SYGAGN. The CDR3 consists of 15 residues. Incomplete CDR3 DNA: TGTGCCAGCAGTCAAGGACAGGGGGACCAAGAC. Its translation: CASSQGQGDQD. The whole CDR3 sequence reads CASSQGQGDQDTQYF.

The sample holds many counts of this clone. Gene names follow the mouse nomenclature. The sequence runs out 4 residues before the end of the CDR3; the remainder is reconstructed from the germline J gene. The gene calls are TRBV31 and TRBJ2-1; D may be TRBD1 or TRBD2 (5 bases each). CDR1 and CDR2 (germline): GKSSPN, SITVG. The CDR3 length is 14 residues. The V and J ends lost 0 bases and 0 bases respectively, with 6 bases between them. The covered CDR3 bases are TGTGCCTGGAGTCTGGGGGTTAACTATGCT. Translated: CAWSLGVNYA. The whole CDR3 region reads CAWSLGVNYAEQFF.

This clone is medium-sized within its sample. Gene labels here are mouse ones. Coverage ceases 4 residues before the CDR3 finishes, and the germline J gene fills in the end. The chain carries TRBV13-1 and TRBJ1-2; D perhaps matches TRBD1 (6 bases). The germline V gene has CDR1 NSHNY and CDR2 SYGAGN. The CDR3 is 15 residues long. V was trimmed by 1 base and J by 1 base, leaving 11 bases between them. CDR3 DNA (partial): TGTGCCAGCAGTGATAGGCAGGGACAAAACTCC. Amino acid sequence: CASSDRQGQNS. The whole CDR3 sequence is CASSDRQGQNSDYTF.

This clone was counted at least ten times. Gene names are the mouse ones. The covered CDR3 bases are TGTGCCAGCGGTGATTTGGGACAGAATTCGCCC. This encodes CASGDLGQNSP. The entire CDR3 protein reads CASGDLGQNSPLYF. The chain links TRBV13-2 to TRBJ1-6; TRBD1 matches 7 bases. The sequence runs out 3 residues before the end of the CDR3; the remainder is reconstructed from the germline J gene. TRBJ1-6 is an ORF for which the function is uncertain. V trimming: 1 base; J trimming: 7 bases; junction bases outside the gene matches: 2. The CDR3 consists of 14 residues. Germline V lookup: CDR1 NNHNN, CDR2 SYGAGS (reference sequence).

By share, this clone ranks as medium-sized. Gene names and germline match the mouse. The CDR3 is cut off 4 residues early in the read; its end comes from the germline J gene. J is TRBJ1-1 and V is TRBV13-2; weak D call: TRBD1 (5 bases). This CDR3 has 12 residues. Germline CDR1 NNHNN, CDR2 SYGAGS (reference sequence). The V and J ends lost 5 bases and 0 bases respectively, with 5 bases between them. This CDR3 is CASGDTNTEVFF. Incomplete CDR3 DNA: TGTGCCAGCGGGGACACAAACACA.

Ten or more counts support this clone. Gene names and germline match the mouse. The CDR3 goes on 4 residues after the read ends, and that part is filled in from the germline J gene. This chain connects TRBV29 to TRBJ2-1, with no clear D. The germline gives CDR1 MSHET, CDR2 SYDVDS. This CDR3 comprises 13 residues. Partial CDR3 DNA: TGTGCTAGCAGTTGGGTCAGAGGGGCT. This codes for CASSWVRGA. The CDR3 reads in full as CASSWVRGAEQFF.

This clone counts as medium-sized (0.01 to 0.1%). Each gene name is a mouse one. Sequencing ends 4 residues short of the CDR3 end; the germline J gene provides the rest. The chain uses TRBV17 and TRBJ2-4, with D perhaps matching TRBD2 (6 bases). The CDR3 totals 15 residues. Trimming cost V 0 bases and J 1 base, with 8 bases left between them. The germline gives CDR1 MNHDT, CDR2 YYDKIL. The sequenced part of the CDR3 DNA is TGTGCTAGCAGTAGAGAACTGGGAGGTCAAAAC. Translating gives CASSRELGGQN. The CDR3 reads in full as CASSRELGGQNTLYF.

By share of the sample, this clone is medium-sized. Gene names and germline refer to mouse. The observed sequence ends 4 residues before the CDR3 terminus, with the missing tail filled in from the germline J gene. The rearrangement joins TRBV13-3 to TRBJ2-1; the match to TRBD2 covers 9 bases. Unmatched junction bases numbered 5, after V lost 5 bases and J lost 5 bases. Germline values: CDR1 NNHDY, CDR2 SYVADS. The CDR3 length is 14 residues. The CDR3 DNA, read in part, is TGTGCCAGCAGACCCGGGACTGGGCATGCT. It encodes CASRPGTGHA. The entire CDR3 reads CASRPGTGHAEQFF.

On this clone itself: The gene names here belong to mouse. The CDR3 is cut off 4 residues early in the read; its end comes from the germline J gene. The gene calls are TRBV13-2 and TRBJ1-2; D may be TRBD1 (5 bases). V was trimmed by 3 bases and J by 0 bases, leaving 12 bases between them. CDR3 length: 15 amino acids. CDR1 NNHNN and CDR2 SYGAGS come from the germline V gene (reference sequence). The CDR3 bases that were read are TGTGCCAGCGGTGTCAATCAGGGAGCAAACTCC. Translation: CASGVNQGANS. The whole CDR3 sequence is CASGVNQGANSDYTF.

This clone is deemed medium-sized. Any gene name here is a mouse gene name. The CDR3 end falls 4 residues outside the read, so it is completed with the germline J gene. The chain uses TRBV14 and TRBJ2-5; 7 nucleotides line up with TRBD2. Germline CDR1 is SGHDT and CDR2 is FRDEAV. The CDR3 sequence is 13 residues long. The sequenced CDR3 bases are TGTGCCAGCAGTTTTAACTGGGGAGAC. Translating it yields CASSFNWGD. The full CDR3 sequence reads CASSFNWGDTQYF.

Ten or more counts support this clone. Mouse names are used for the genes. CDR3 bases read: TGTGCTAGCAGGGACTGGGGCCGGGAC. Translating gives CASRDWGRD. The full CDR3 protein reads CASRDWGRDTQYF. V gene TRBV17 combines with J gene TRBJ2-5, with 9 bases matching TRBD2. The read terminates 4 residues ahead of where the CDR3 ends, so the germline J gene completes it. Per the germline V gene, CDR1 is MNHDT and CDR2 is YYDKIL. The CDR3 contains 13 residues.

There are many counts of this clone. Mouse gene names and germline throughout. The CDR3 end is not reached by the read, which stops 4 residues before it; the germline J gene fills it in. The chain recombines TRBV5 with TRBJ2-7, with D possibly TRBD1 on 5 matching bases. V was clipped by 4 bases and J by 3 bases, with 13 bases between them. The CDR3 is made up of 14 amino acids. Germline-derived CDR1 and CDR2 are LGHNA and YNLKQL (reference sequence). CDR3 amino acids: CASSPRQKNYEQYF. CDR3 bases read: TGTGCCAGCAGCCCTCGACAGAAAAACTAT.

Concerning this clone: Genes and germline come from the mouse. The sequence runs out 4 residues before the end of the CDR3; the remainder is reconstructed from the germline J gene. The V gene is TRBV29, the J gene TRBJ2-5, with 9 bases lining up with TRBD1. Germline CDR1 reads MSHET; CDR2 reads SYDVDS. The length of the CDR3 is 14 residues. With 6 bases clipped from V and 2 bases from J, the junction kept 3 bases outside the gene matches. CDR3: CASSRDRAQDTQYF. Partial CDR3 DNA: TGTGCTAGCAGCCGGGACAGGGCCCAAGAC.

This clone was counted at least ten times. The gene names here belong to mouse. CDR3 DNA, as far as it was read: TGTGCCAGCAGTAACTGGGGGGGGCAAGAC. Protein product: CASSNWGGQD. The whole CDR3 sequence is CASSNWGGQDTQYF. This chain connects TRBV13-3 to TRBJ2-5; the match to TRBD2 covers 10 bases. The observed sequence ends 4 residues before the CDR3 terminus, with the missing tail filled in from the germline J gene. The trim removed 4 bases at V and 3 bases at J, leaving 2 bases unmatched. This CDR3 contains 14 residues. The germline V gene has CDR1 NNHDY and CDR2 SYVADS.

This clone was detected a few times. Mouse gene names apply. Sequencing ends 4 residues short of the CDR3 end; the germline J gene provides the rest. The V call is TRBV13-2, the J call TRBJ2-4; D ambiguous. From germline, CDR1 is NNHNN and CDR2 SYGAGS (reference sequence). The CDR3 runs to 14 residues. The germline V and J ends were trimmed by 1 base and 0 bases, with 6 bases remaining between them. CDR3 loop: CASGDIGSQNTLYF. The CDR3 DNA, read in part, is TGTGCCAGCGGTGATATAGGTAGTCAAAAC.

This clone was counted ten times or more. Gene names denote mouse genes. Read data end 4 residues before the CDR3 end; the end is taken from the germline J gene. This chain links TRBV13-3 with TRBJ2-4; TRBD2 is a possible D gene (6 bases). The CDR3 spans 14 residues. Per germline, CDR1 NNHDY and CDR2 SYVADS. Incomplete CDR3 DNA: TGTGCCAGCAGTGATGATTGGGGGAAAAAC. This translates into CASSDDWGKN. The CDR3 in its entirety is CASSDDWGKNTLYF.

This clone is labeled as medium-sized. Germline and genes: mouse. The sequenced CDR3 bases are TGTGCCAGCGGTGATGCAGGGTTGGGGGGGTCCTAT. Translation gives CASGDAGLGGSY. The CDR3, in full, reads CASGDAGLGGSYEQYF. The chain carries TRBV13-2 and TRBJ2-7; 8 bases line up with TRBD2. The read is 4 residues too short to cover the CDR3 end, so that end is filled in from the germline J gene. Germline CDR1 and CDR2: NNHNN and SYGAGS (reference sequence). Unmatched junction bases numbered 6, after V lost 0 bases and J lost 1 base. This CDR3 region has 16 residues.